This T cell receptor beta chain derives from a study of T cells after yellow fever vaccination. The germline V gene has CDR1 DFQATT and CDR2 SNEGSKA (reference sequence). This CDR3 spans 16 amino acids. V was clipped by 3 bases and J by 0 bases; unmatched bases: 3. As for this clonotype: Antigen unknown.

They built TCR cDNA with 5'RACE template switching, a step that put in a universal primer site and UMIs. MiXCR, applied by TCRdb to the 5' RACE reads, yields one record per CDR3 protein. The sample carries about 300,000 distinct CDR3 sequences, 7.5% to 9% recorded once. Findings and caveats of the study: The secondary T-cell response peaked on day 5, not day 15, but was weaker.

The sample here was CD4+ T cells sorted from PBMCs, taken 5 days after the yellow fever booster vaccination. The V call is TRBV20-1, the J call TRBJ2-1, with TRBD2 matching over 12 bases. The TCR originated in a man aged 18-30 years who received the YFV17D yellow fever vaccine. The DNA of the CDR3 is TGCAGTGCTAGGTCTAGCGGGGGGGCCTCCTACAATGAGCAGTTCTTC. Its translation is CSARSSGGASYNEQFF.